Listed here is a single TCR beta chain. Trimming shortened V by 1 base and J by 3 bases, and 12 bases separated the two germline ends. CDR3 length: 15 residues. Germline V lookup: CDR1 MNHEY, CDR2 SMNVEV (reference sequence). The data are from a study of T cell changes during pregnancy in multiple sclerosis. TCRdb keeps only in-frame clones here, not all; method: immunoSEQ multiplex PCR. The profile covers about 49,000 clones, with roughly 94% appearing a single time and 4.5% to 5.5% taken by the ten largest. The sequencing used CD8+ T cells from peripheral blood mononuclear cells, collected before pregnancy. The receptor was derived from a female donor with multiple sclerosis, enrolled in a pregnancy study. The chain joins TRBV27 to TRBJ1-2, with a weak D call TRBD1 (6 bases). CDR3 region: CASSLYRGADYGYTF. The CDR3 bases are TGTGCCAGCAGTTTATATCGGGGGGCGGACTATGGCTACACCTTC.